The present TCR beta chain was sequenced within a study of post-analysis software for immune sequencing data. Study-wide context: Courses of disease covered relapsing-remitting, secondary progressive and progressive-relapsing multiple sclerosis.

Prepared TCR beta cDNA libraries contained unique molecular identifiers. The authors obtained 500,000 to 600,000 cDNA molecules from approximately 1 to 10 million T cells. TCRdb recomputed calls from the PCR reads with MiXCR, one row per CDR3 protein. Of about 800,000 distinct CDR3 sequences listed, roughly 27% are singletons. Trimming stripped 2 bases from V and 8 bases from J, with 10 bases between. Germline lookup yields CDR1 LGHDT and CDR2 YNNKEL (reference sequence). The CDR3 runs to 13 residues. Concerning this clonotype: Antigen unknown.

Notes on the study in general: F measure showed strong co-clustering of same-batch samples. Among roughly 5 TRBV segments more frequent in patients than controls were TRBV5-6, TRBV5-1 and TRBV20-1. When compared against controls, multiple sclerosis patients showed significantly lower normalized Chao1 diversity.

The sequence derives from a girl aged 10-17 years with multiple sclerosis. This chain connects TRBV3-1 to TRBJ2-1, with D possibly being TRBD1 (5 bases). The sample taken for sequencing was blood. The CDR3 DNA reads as TGTGCCAGCAGCCAATCGGAAGGGGATGAGCAGTTCTTC. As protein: CASSQSEGDEQFF.